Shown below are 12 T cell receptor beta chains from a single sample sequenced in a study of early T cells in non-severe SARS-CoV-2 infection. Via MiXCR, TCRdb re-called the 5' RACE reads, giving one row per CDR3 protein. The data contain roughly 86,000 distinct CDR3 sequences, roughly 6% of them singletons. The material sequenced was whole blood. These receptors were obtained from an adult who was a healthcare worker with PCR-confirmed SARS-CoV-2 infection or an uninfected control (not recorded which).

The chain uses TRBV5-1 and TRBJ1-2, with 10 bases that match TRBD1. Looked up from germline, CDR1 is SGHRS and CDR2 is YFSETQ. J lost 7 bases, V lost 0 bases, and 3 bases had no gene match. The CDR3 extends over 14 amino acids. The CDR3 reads CASSLGQGAGGYTF. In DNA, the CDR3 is TGCGCCAGCAGCTTGGGACAGGGGGCAGGTGGCTACACCTTC. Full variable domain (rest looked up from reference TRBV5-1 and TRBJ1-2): KAGVTQTPRYLIKTRGQQVTLSCSPISGHRSVSWYQQTPGQGLQFLFEYFSETQRNKGNFPGRFSGRQFSNSRSEMNVSTLELGDSALYLCASSLGQGAGGYTFGSGTRLTVV.

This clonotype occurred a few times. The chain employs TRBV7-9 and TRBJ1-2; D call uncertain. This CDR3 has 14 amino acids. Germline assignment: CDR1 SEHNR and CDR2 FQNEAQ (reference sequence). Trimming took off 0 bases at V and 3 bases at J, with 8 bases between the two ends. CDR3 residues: CASSLAGTYYGYTF. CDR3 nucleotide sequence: TGTGCCAGCAGCTTAGCCGGCACTTACTATGGCTACACCTTC.

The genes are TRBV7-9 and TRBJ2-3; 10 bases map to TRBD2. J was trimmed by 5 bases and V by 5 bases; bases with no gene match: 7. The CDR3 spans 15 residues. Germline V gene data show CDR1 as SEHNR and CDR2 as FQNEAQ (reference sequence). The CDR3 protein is CASSPWTSGVDTQYF. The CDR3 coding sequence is TGTGCCAGCAGCCCGTGGACTAGCGGCGTAGATACGCAGTATTTT.

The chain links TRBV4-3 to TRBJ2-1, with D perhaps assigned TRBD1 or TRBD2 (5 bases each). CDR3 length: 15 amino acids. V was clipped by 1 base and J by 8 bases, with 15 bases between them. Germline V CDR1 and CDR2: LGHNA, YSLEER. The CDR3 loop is CASSQAAGTGYEQFF. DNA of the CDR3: TGCGCCAGCAGCCAAGCCGCTGGGACCGGATATGAGCAGTTCTTC.

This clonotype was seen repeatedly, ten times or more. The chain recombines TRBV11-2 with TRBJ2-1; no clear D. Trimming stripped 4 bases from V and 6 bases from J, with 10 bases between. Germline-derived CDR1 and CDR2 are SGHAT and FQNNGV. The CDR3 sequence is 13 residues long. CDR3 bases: TGTGCCAGCAGCTCCGATCCACGCAATGAGCAGTTCTTC. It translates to CASSSDPRNEQFF. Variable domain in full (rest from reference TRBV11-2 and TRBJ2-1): EAGVAQSPRYKIIEKRQSVAFWCNPISGHATLYWYQQILGQGPKLLIQFQNNGVVDDSQLPKDRFSAERLKGVDSTLKIQPAKLEDSAVYLCASSSDPRNEQFFGPGTRLTVL.

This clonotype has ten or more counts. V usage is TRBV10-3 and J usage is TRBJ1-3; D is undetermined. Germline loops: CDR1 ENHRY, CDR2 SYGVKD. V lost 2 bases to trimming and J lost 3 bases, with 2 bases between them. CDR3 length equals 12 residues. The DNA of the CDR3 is TGTGCCATCAGTGAGGATGGAAACACCATATATTTT. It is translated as CAISEDGNTIYF.

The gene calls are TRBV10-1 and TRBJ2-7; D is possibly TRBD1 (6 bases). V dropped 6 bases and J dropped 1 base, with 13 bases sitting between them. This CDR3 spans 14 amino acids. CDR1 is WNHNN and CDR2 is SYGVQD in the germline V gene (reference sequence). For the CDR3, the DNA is TGCGCCAGCAGCCCGGACAGCTTATCCTACGAGCAGTACTTC. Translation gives CASSPDSLSYEQYF.

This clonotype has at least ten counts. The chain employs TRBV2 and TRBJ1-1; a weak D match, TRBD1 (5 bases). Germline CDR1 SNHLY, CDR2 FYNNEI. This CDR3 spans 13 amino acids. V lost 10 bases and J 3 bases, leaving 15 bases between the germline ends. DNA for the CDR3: TGTGCCAACCCCAGGGTATCTGACACTGAAGCTTTCTTT. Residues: CANPRVSDTEAFF.

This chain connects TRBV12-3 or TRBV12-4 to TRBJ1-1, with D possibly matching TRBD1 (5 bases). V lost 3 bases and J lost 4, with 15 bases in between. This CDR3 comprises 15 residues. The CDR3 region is CASSFSGPSGTEAFF. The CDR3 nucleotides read TGTGCCAGCAGTTTTTCGGGGCCGAGCGGCACTGAAGCTTTCTTT.

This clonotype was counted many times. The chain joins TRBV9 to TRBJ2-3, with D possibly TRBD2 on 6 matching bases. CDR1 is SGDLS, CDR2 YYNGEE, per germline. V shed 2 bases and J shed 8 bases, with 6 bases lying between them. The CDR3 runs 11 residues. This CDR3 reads CASSVGGTQYF. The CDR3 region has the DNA TGTGCCAGCAGCGTGGGGGGTACGCAGTATTTT.

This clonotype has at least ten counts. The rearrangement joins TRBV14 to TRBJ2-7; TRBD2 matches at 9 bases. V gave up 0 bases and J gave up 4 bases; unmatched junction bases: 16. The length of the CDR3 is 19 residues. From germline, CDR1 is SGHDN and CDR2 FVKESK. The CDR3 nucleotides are TGTGCCAGCAGCCAAGATCCCTCCTCGGGGGGGACTAGCTGGTACGAGCAGTACTTC. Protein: CASSQDPSSGGTSWYEQYF.

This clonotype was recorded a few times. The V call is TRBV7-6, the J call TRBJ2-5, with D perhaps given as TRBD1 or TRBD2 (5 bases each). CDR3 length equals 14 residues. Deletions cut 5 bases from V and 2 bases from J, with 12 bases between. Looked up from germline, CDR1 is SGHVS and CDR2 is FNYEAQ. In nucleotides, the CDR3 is TGTGCCAGCAGCCCCGGGACGGCACAAGAGACCCAGTACTTC. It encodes CASSPGTAQETQYF.